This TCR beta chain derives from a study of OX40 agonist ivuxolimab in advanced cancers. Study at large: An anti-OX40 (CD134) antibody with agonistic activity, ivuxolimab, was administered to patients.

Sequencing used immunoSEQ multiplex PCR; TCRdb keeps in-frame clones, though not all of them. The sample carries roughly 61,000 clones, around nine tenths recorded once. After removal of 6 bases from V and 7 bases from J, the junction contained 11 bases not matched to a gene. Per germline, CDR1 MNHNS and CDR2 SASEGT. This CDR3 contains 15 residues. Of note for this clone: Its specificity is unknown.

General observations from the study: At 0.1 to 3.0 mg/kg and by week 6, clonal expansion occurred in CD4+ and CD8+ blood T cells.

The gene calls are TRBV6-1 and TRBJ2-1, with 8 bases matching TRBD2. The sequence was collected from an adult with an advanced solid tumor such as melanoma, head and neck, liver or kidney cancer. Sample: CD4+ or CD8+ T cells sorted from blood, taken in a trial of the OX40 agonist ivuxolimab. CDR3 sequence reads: CASSLRSGKGNEQFF. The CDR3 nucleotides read TGTGCCAGCAGCCTCCGTAGCGGGAAGGGTAATGAGCAGTTCTTC.